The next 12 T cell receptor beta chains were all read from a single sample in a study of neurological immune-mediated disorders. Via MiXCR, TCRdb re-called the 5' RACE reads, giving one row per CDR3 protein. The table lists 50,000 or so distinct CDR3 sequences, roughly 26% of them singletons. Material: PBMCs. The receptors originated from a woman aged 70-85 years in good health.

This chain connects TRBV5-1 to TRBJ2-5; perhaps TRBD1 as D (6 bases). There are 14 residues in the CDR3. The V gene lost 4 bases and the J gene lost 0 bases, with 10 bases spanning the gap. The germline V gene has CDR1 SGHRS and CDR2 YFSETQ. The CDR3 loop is CASSHGTYQETQYF. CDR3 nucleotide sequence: TGCGCCAGCAGCCATGGGACATACCAAGAGACCCAGTACTTC.

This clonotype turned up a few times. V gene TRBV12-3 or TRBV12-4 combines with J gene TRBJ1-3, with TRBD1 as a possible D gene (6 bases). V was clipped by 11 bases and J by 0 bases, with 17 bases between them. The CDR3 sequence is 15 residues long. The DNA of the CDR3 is TGTGCCGCCGGGGGCGGTCGGAGCTCTGGAAACACCATATATTTT. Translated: CAAGGGRSSGNTIYF.

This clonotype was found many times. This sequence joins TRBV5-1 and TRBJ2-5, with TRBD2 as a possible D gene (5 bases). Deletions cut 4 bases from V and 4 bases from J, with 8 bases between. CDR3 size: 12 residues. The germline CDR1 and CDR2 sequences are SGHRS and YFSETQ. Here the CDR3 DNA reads TGCGCCAGCAGCCCCCGGGGAGAGACCCAGTACTTC. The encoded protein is CASSPRGETQYF.

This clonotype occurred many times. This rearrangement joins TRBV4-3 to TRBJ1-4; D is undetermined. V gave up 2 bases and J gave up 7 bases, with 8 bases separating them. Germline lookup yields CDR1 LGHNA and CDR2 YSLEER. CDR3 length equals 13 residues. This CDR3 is CASSQTSGEKLFF. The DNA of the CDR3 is TGCGCCAGCAGCCAAACCTCGGGTGAAAAACTGTTTTTT.

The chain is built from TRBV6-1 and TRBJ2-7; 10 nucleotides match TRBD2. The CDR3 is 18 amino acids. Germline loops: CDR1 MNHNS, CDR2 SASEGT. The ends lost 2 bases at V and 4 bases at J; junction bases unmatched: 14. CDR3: CASSERKSTSGEGYEQYF. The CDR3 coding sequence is TGTGCCAGCAGTGAAAGGAAGAGTACTAGCGGGGAAGGGTACGAGCAGTACTTC.

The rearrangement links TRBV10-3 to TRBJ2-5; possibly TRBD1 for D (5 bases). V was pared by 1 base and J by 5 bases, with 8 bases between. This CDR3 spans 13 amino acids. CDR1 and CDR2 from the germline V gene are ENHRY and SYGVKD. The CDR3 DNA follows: TGTGCCATCAGTGAGTTCAACAGGGAGACCCAGTACTTC. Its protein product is CAISEFNRETQYF.

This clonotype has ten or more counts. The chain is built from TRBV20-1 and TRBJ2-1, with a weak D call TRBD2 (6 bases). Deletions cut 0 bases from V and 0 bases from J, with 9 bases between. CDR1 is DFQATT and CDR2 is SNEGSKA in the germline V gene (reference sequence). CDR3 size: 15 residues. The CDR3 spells CSARDKDYSYNEQFF. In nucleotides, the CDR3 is TGCAGTGCTAGAGATAAGGACTACTCCTACAATGAGCAGTTCTTC.

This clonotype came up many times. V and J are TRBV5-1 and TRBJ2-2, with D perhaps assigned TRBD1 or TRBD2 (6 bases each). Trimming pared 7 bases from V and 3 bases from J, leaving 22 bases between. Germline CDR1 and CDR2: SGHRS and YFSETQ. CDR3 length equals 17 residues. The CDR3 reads CASSNPGARGHTGELFF. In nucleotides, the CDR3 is TGCGCCAGCTCCAACCCGGGGGCGCGTGGCCACACCGGGGAGCTGTTTTTT.

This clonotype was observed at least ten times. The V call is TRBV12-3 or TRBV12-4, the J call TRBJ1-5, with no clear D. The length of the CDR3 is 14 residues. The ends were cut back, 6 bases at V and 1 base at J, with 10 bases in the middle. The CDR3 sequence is CASSSGLSNQPQHF. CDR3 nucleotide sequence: TGTGCCAGCAGCTCTGGGTTGAGCAATCAGCCCCAGCATTTT.

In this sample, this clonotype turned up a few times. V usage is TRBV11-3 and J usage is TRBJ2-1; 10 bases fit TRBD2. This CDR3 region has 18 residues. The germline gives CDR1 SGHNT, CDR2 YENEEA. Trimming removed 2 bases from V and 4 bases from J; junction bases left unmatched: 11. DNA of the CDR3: TGTGCCAGCAGCTTAAACGCAGCGGGAGGGCCCCCTTACAATGAGCAGTTCTTC. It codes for CASSLNAAGGPPYNEQFF.

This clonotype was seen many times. The CDR3 is CASSLSGRGWNKADTQYF. The CDR3 DNA sequence: TGCGCCAGCAGCTTAAGCGGGAGAGGTTGGAACAAGGCAGATACGCAGTATTTT. V usage is TRBV5-1 and J usage is TRBJ2-3, with 8 bases identical to TRBD2. The germline gives CDR1 SGHRS, CDR2 YFSETQ. This CDR3 is built from 18 residues. The V segment lost 2 bases and the J segment 4 bases; nucleotides outside the gene matches: 15. The full variable domain, its missing parts supplied by reference TRBV5-1 and TRBJ2-3, is KAGVTQTPRYLIKTRGQQVTLSCSPISGHRSVSWYQQTPGQGLQFLFEYFSETQRNKGNFPGRFSGRQFSNSRSEMNVSTLELGDSALYLCASSLSGRGWNKADTQYFGPGTRLTVL.

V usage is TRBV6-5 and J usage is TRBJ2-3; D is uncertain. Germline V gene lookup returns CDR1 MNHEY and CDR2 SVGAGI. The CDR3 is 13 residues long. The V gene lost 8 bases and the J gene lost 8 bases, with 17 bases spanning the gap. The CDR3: CASQSTELGTQYF. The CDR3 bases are TGTGCCAGCCAAAGTACAGAGCTGGGTACGCAGTATTTT.